This T cell receptor beta chain is from a study of shared clonotypes between healthy human individuals. Overall study results and limits: Clonotypes shared by all four donors outscored non-shared clonotypes in generation probability. Genetic and exposure-history diversity was limited by the small donor number.

This CDR3 has 13 amino acids. This clone was found a few times. Its cognate antigen is unknown. Assay execution took place at the deep level. Using immunoSEQ multiplex PCR, the repertoire was profiled, and TCRdb retains in-frame clones only, with some absent. The table shows about 2.3 million clones, with 92% occurring only once. The J gene is TRBJ2-7, the V gene TRBV21-1; TRBD1, the D gene given by the table, was not confirmed from the DNA. TRBV21-1 is labeled a pseudogene. This TCR derives from a man aged 18 to 29 in good health. Some clones in this sample may be carry-over from other donors' samples. Sample: naive CD4+ T cells from PBMCs. Subset indicated: CD45RA+ positively selected. DNA for the CDR3: TGTGCCAGCTCCAGACAACAGTCCTACGAGCAGTACTTC. It codes for CASSRQQSYEQYF.